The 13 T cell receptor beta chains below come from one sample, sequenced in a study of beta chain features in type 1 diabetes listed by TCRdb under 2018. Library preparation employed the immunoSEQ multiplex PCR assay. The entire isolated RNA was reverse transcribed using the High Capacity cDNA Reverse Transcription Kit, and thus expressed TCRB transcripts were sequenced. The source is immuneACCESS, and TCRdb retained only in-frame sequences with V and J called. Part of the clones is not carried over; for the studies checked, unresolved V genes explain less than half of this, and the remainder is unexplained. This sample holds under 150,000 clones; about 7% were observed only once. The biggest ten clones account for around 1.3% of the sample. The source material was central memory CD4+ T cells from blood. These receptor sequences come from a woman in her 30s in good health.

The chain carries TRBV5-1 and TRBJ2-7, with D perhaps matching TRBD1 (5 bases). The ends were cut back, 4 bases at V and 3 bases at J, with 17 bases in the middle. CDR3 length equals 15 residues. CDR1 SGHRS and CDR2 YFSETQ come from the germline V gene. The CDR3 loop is CASSPGGGTGYEQYF. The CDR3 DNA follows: TGCGCCAGCAGCCCGGGTGGTGGAACAGGCTACGAGCAGTACTTC. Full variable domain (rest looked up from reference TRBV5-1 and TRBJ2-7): KAGVTQTPRYLIKTRGQQVTLSCSPISGHRSVSWYQQTPGQGLQFLFEYFSETQRNKGNFPGRFSGRQFSNSRSEMNVSTLELGDSALYLCASSPGGGTGYEQYFGPGTRLTVT.

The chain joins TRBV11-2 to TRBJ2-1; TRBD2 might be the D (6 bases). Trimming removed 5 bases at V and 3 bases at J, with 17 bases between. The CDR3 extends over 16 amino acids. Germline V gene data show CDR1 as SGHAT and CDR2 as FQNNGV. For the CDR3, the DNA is TGTGCCAGCAGCCCCGTGGTGGGGGGAAACTACAATGAGCAGTTCTTC. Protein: CASSPVVGGNYNEQFF.

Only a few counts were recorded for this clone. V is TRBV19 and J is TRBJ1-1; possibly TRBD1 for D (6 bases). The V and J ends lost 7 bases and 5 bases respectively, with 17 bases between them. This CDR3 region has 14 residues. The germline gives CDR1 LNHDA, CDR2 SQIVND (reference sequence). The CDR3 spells CASMTGGAGTEAFF. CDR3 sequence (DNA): TGTGCCAGTATGACGGGGGGCGCGGGGACTGAAGCTTTCTTT. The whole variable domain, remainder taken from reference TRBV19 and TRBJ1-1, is DGGITQSPKYLFRKEGQNVTLSCEQNLNHDAMYWYRQDPGQGLRLIYYSQIVNDFQKGDIAEGYSVSREKKESFPLTVTSAQKNPTAFYLCASMTGGAGTEAFFGQGTRLTVV.

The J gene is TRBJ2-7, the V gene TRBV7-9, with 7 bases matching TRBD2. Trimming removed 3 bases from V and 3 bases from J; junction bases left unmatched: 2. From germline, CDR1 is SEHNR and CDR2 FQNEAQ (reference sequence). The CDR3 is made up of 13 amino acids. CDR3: CASSLTSFYEQYF. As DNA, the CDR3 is TGTGCCAGCAGCTTGACTAGCTTCTACGAGCAGTACTTC.

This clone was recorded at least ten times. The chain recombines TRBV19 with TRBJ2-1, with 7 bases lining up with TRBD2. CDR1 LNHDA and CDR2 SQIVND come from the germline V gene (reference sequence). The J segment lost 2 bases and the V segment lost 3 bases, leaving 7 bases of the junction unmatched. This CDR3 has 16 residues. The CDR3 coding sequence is TGTGCCAGTAGTATCCTGGCGGGAGCGCCCTACAATGAGCAGTTCTTC. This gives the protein CASSILAGAPYNEQFF.

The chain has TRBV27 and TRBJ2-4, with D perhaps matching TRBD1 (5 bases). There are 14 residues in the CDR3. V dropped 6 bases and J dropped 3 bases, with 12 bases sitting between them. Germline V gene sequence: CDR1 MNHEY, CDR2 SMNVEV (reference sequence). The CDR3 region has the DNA TGTGCCAGCAGCCCACAGGCTCTCAAAAACATTCAGTACTTC. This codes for CASSPQALKNIQYF.

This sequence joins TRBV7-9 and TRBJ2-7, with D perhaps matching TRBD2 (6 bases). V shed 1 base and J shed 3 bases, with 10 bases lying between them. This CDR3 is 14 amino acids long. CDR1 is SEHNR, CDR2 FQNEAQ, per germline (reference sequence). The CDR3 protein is CASSLEGLNYEQYF. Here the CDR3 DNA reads TGTGCCAGCAGCTTAGAGGGACTGAACTACGAGCAGTACTTC.

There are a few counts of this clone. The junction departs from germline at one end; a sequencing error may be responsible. CDR3 in amino acids: CASSPETSSAAQYF. CDR3 nucleotide sequence: TGTGCTAGCAGCCCGGAGACTAGCTCAGCGGCCCAGTACTTC. The chain couples TRBV7-7 to TRBJ2-5, with TRBD2 matching over 7 bases. The length of the CDR3 is 14 residues. In germline, CDR1 is SSHAT, CDR2 FNYEAQ (reference sequence).

The CDR3: CASSGRGLAGGIDTQYF. CDR3 DNA sequence: TGTGCCAGCAGCGGACGGGGACTAGCGGGAGGCATAGATACGCAGTATTTT. The V and J genes are TRBV9 and TRBJ2-3; 15 bases align to TRBD2. The length of the CDR3 is 17 residues. CDR1 is SGDLS and CDR2 is YYNGEE in the germline V gene. J was trimmed by 5 bases and V by 3 bases; bases with no gene match: 7.

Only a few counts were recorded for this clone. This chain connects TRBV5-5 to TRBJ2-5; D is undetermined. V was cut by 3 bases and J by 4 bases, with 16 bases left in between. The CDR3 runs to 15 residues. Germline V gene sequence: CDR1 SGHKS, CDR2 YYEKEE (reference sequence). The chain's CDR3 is CASSSTSHSRETQYF. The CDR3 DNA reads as TGTGCCAGCAGCTCTACCTCACACAGCCGAGAGACCCAGTACTTC.

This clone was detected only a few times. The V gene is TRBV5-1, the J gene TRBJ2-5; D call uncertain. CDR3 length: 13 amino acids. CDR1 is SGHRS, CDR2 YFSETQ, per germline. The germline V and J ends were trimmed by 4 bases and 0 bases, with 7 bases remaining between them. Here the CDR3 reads CASSQQNQETQYF. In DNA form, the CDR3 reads TGCGCCAGCAGCCAACAGAACCAAGAGACCCAGTACTTC.

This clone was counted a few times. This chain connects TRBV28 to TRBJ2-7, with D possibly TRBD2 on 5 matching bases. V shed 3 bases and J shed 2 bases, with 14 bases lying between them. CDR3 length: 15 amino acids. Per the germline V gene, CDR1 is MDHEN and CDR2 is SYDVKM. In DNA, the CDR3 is TGTGCCAGCAGTTTCCCGGGGAATGAGGCCTACGAGCAGTACTTC. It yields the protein CASSFPGNEAYEQYF.

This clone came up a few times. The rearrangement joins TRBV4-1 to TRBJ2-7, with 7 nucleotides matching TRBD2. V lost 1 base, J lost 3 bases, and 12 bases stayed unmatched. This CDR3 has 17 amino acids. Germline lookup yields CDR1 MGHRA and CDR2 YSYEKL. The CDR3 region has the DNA TGCGCCAGCAGCCAAGGGGCTTGGGTAGCGGGTGGCTACGAGCAGTACTTC. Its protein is CASSQGAWVAGGYEQYF.